Following are 9 T cell receptor beta chains from one sample sequenced in a study of chemoradiotherapy in HPV16-positive cancers. Data came from immunoSEQ multiplex PCR; TCRdb stores just in-frame clones and leaves some out. The table has 6,000 or so clones, 86% seen once; the top ten hold around 2.5%. Source: tumor tissue, taken from a patient who underwent chemoradiotherapy. These receptors were taken from a human donor with HPV-associated anogenital cancer.

The genes are TRBV10-1 and TRBJ1-5; no clear D gene. Between the trimmed V and J ends, which lost 4 bases and 0 bases, there was a span of 7 bases. This CDR3 has 14 amino acids. The germline gives CDR1 WNHNN, CDR2 SYGVQD (reference sequence). For the CDR3, the DNA is TGCGCCAGCAGTGTACCGTATAGCAATCAGCCCCAGCATTTT. Translation gives CASSVPYSNQPQHF.

V is TRBV7-9 and J is TRBJ2-3; D gene unclear. This CDR3 comprises 14 residues. The V end was cut by 3 bases, the J end by 2 bases, with 9 bases between. Per germline, CDR1 SEHNR and CDR2 FQNEAQ (reference sequence). The CDR3 here is CASSFAGNTDTQYF. The CDR3 DNA reads as TGTGCCAGCAGCTTCGCAGGCAACACAGATACGCAGTATTTT.

J is TRBJ2-1 and V is TRBV6-5; a weak D match, TRBD1 (5 bases). The germline CDR1 and CDR2 sequences are MNHEY and SVGAGI. Deletions cut 2 bases from V and 7 bases from J, with 12 bases between. This CDR3 comprises 14 residues. The DNA of the CDR3 is TGTGCCAGCAGTTACGCCGCTCCAGGGAATGAGCAGTTCTTC. As protein: CASSYAAPGNEQFF.

The chain uses TRBV5-1 and TRBJ2-3; the match to TRBD1 covers 8 bases. The ends lost 3 bases at V and 0 bases at J; junction bases unmatched: 3. From germline, CDR1 is SGHRS and CDR2 YFSETQ. The CDR3 consists of 15 residues. The CDR3 bases are TGCGCCAGCAGCTCCGGACAGGGCAGCACAGATACGCAGTATTTT. Translation: CASSSGQGSTDTQYF.

This sequence joins TRBV5-1 and TRBJ2-7; 11 bases are a match to TRBD1. After removal of 3 bases from V and 5 bases from J, the junction contained 10 bases not matched to a gene. CDR1 and CDR2 (germline): SGHRS, YFSETQ. The CDR3 has 16 residues. The CDR3 DNA sequence: TGCGCCAGCAGCTCGGGACAGGGGGGTAAGGGGGACGAGCAGTACTTC. It is translated as CASSSGQGGKGDEQYF.

This clone was detected a few times. The CDR3, as DNA: TGCGCCAGCAGCACGGGACAGGGGGCGAACACTGAAGCTTTCTTT. Protein sequence: CASSTGQGANTEAFF. The chain joins TRBV5-1 to TRBJ1-1; 12 nucleotides match TRBD1. V was pared by 4 bases and J by 1 base, with 2 bases of the junction left unmatched. CDR3 length: 15 residues. Germline CDR1 is SGHRS and CDR2 is YFSETQ. Full variable domain (missing parts from reference TRBV5-1 and TRBJ1-1): KAGVTQTPRYLIKTRGQQVTLSCSPISGHRSVSWYQQTPGQGLQFLFEYFSETQRNKGNFPGRFSGRQFSNSRSEMNVSTLELGDSALYLCASSTGQGANTEAFFGQGTRLTVV.

The V gene is TRBV6-4, the J gene TRBJ2-2, with TRBD1 matching over 7 bases. V dropped 6 bases and J dropped 4; count of bases not matched to a gene: 8. Germline values: CDR1 MRHNA, CDR2 SNTAGT. The CDR3 runs 15 residues. This CDR3 is CASSVATGSTGELFF. The CDR3 nucleotides read TGTGCCAGCAGCGTCGCGACAGGGAGCACCGGGGAGCTGTTTTTT.

The chain is built from TRBV6-5 and TRBJ2-1; 12 bases agree with TRBD2. The V segment lost 6 bases and the J segment 6 bases; nucleotides outside the gene matches: 3. The germline V gene encodes CDR1 MNHEY and CDR2 SVGAGI. CDR3 size: 14 residues. CDR3 nucleotides: TGTGCCAGCAGGTGGACTAGCGGGGTCAATGAGCAGTTCTTC. Its translation is CASRWTSGVNEQFF.

This chain links TRBV4-3 with TRBJ2-3, with TRBD2 as a possible D gene (5 bases). CDR1 and CDR2 from the germline V gene are LGHNA and YSLEER. V was pared by 0 bases and J by 4 bases, with 8 bases between. CDR3 length: 14 residues. CDR3 region: CASSQEAGADTQYF. The CDR3 coding sequence is TGCGCCAGCAGCCAAGAGGCGGGCGCAGATACGCAGTATTTT.